Listed below are T cell receptor beta chains from one sample, sequenced in a study of blood T cell repertoires in COVID-19. Assay used: immunoSEQ multiplex PCR; TCRdb lists only in-frame clones, some missing. The repertoire includes approximately 450,000 clones, 85% to 90% of them detected once, and roughly 4% sits in the top ten. The specimen sequenced was peripheral blood. The receptors derive from a woman aged 25-40 years with acute or convalescent COVID-19. CDR3s include the opening cysteine and the closing phenylalanine or tryptophan. D genes are given only for firm matches. Size is stated for part of the rows, as once, few or many counts, or as a class when the clone is expanded.

>.|TRBV5-4|17|TRBJ2-3|.
TGTGCCAGCAGCCCCTGGGGCGCAAAGACTAGCACAGATACGCAGTATTTT
CASSPWGAKTSTDTQYF
>TRBD1|TRBV11-2|17|TRBJ1-1|.
TGTGCCAGCAGCACCTACAGGGGTCGGAATATGAACACTGAAGCTTTCTTT
CASSTYRGRNMNTEAFF
>TRBD1|TRBV6-5|15|TRBJ2-2|.
TGTGCCAGCAGTTATGGGACAGGGTACGCCGGGGAGCTGTTTTTT
CASSYGTGYAGELFF
>.|TRBV19|13|TRBJ1-2|.
TGTGCCAGTAGTATAGGGGCAGCATATGGCTACACCTTC
CASSIGAAYGYTF
>TRBD1|TRBV2|13|TRBJ2-7|.
TGTGCCAGCAGTGACATCAGACAGGGTGAGCAGTACTTC
CASSDIRQGEQYF
>.|TRBV7-7|16|TRBJ2-1|.
TGTGCCAGCAGCCCCAGGACAGCGGGGAAGAACAATGAGCAGTTCTTC
CASSPRTAGKNNEQFF
>.|TRBV5-6|11|TRBJ1-1|.
TGTGCCGGCTTCCCTGGCACTGAAGCTTTCTTT
CAGFPGTEAFF
>.|TRBV5-6|14|TRBJ1-1|.
TGTGCCAGCAGCTGGATCCAGCGGAACACTGAAGCTTTCTTT
CASSWIQRNTEAFF
>TRBD1|TRBV29-1|14|TRBJ2-2|.
TGCAGCTCAAGACAGGGAGAGAACACCGGGGAGCTGTTTTTT
CSSRQGENTGELFF
>TRBD2|TRBV2|17|TRBJ2-5|.
TGTGCCAGCATGCGGTGGACTAGCGGGGGGGAACAAGAGACCCAGTACTTC
CASMRWTSGGEQETQYF
>.|TRBV19|14|TRBJ2-7|.
TGTGCCAGTAGTATTGGAGACGGGACCTACGAGCAGTACTTC
CASSIGDGTYEQYF
>TRBD2|TRBV27|12|TRBJ2-7|.
TGTGCCAGCATTCGGGGAGGGTACGAGCAGTACTTC
CASIRGGYEQYF
>TRBD1|TRBV7-8|15|TRBJ2-7|.
TGTGCCAGCAGCCGCGGGACAGGGAAAACCTACGAGCAGTACTTC
CASSRGTGKTYEQYF
>TRBD1|TRBV5-1|14|TRBJ1-4|.
TGCGCCAGCAGTCTCGGGACAGGGAATGAAAAACTGTTTTTT
CASSLGTGNEKLFF
>.|TRBV5-1|13|TRBJ1-1|once
TGCGCCAGCAGCTTGGTGCCAGGCGGGGAAGCTTTCTTT
CASSLVPGGEAFF
>.|TRBV5-1|16|TRBJ2-5|.
TGCGCCAGCAGCTCCAAGGGGACTCAGTTCAAGCGGACCCAGTACTTC
CASSSKGTQFKRTQYF
>.|TRBV19|14|TRBJ2-1|.
TGTGCCAGTAGTAAAGACCGAGCAAGCTATGAGCAGTTCTTC
CASSKDRASYEQFF
>.|TRBV19|11|TRBJ1-1|.
TGTGCCAGTAGTGGAGGCACTGAAGCTTTCTTT
CASSGGTEAFF
>.|TRBV2|13|TRBJ2-2|.
TGTGCCAGCACCGCTCGGGGTGCCGGGGAGCTGTTTTTT
CASTARGAGELFF